This TCR beta chain was found in a study of blood T cell repertoires in COVID-19. Produced via immunoSEQ multiplex PCR; TCRdb's table is partial and in-frame only. The data show 200,000 to 250,000 clones, about 90% seen once. Sequencing was performed on peripheral blood. The sequence was obtained from a man between 18 and 35 years old with active or convalescent COVID-19.

CDR3 sequence: CASRSDLLAKNIQYF. CDR3 sequence (DNA): TGTGCCAGCAGATCTGATCTACTAGCCAAAAACATTCAGTACTTC. The V gene is TRBV28, the J gene TRBJ2-4; unclear D gene. The CDR3 spans 15 residues. Germline V gene data show CDR1 as MDHEN and CDR2 as SYDVKM. The V end lost 6 bases, the J end lost 0 bases, and 12 bases lay between the germline ends.